One sample yielded the 8 T cell receptor beta chains listed below, sequenced in a study of blood T cell repertoires in COVID-19. Sequenced by immunoSEQ multiplex PCR; TCRdb stores in-frame clones only, minus some. The table records more than 85,000 clones, about 80% of them present only once. Specimen: peripheral blood. The receptors come from a man between 65 and 85 years old with acute or convalescent COVID-19.

This rearrangement joins TRBV28 to TRBJ2-7; 10 bases fit TRBD2. The germline gives CDR1 MDHEN, CDR2 SYDVKM. Unmatched junction bases numbered 10, after V lost 6 bases and J lost 2 bases. This CDR3 spans 16 amino acids. As DNA, the CDR3 is TGTGCCAGCAGCCTCTCTAGCGGGAGATCACCCTACGAGCAGTACTTC. It codes for CASSLSSGRSPYEQYF.

The chain recombines TRBV6-6 with TRBJ2-2; 10 bases align to TRBD2. Trimming at V came to 10 bases and at J to 4 bases, leaving 6 bases not matched to a gene. The germline V gene encodes CDR1 MNHNY and CDR2 SVGAGI (reference sequence). CDR3 size: 14 residues. For the CDR3, the DNA is TGTGCCATTGCTAGCGGGAGAGTCACCGGGGAGCTGTTTTTT. This gives the protein CAIASGRVTGELFF.

Only a few counts were recorded for this clone. The chain has TRBV24-1 and TRBJ2-1, with unresolved D. V was clipped by 3 bases and J by 6 bases, with 14 bases between them. From germline, CDR1 is KGHDR and CDR2 SFDVKD. The CDR3 has 15 amino acids. The CDR3 sequence is CATSDQLGNPNEQFF. The CDR3 coding sequence is TGTGCCACCAGTGATCAGCTAGGAAACCCCAATGAGCAGTTCTTC.

The V and J genes are TRBV9 and TRBJ1-6, with D uncertain. Germline CDR1 reads SGDLS; CDR2 reads YYNGEE. The CDR3 runs 14 residues. The ends were cut back, 2 bases at V and 3 bases at J, with 6 bases in the middle. The CDR3 DNA reads TGTGCCAGCAGCGTGACACGCTATAATTCACCCCTCCACTTT. Its translation is CASSVTRYNSPLHF.

The J gene is TRBJ2-1, the V gene TRBV19; 7 bases line up with TRBD1. The V and J ends lost 1 base and 11 bases, in that order; junction bases with no gene match: 5. Germline V lookup: CDR1 LNHDA, CDR2 SQIVND (reference sequence). The CDR3 is 13 residues long. The CDR3: CASSIVWDSQQFF. The CDR3 DNA sequence: TGTGCCAGTAGTATAGTTTGGGACAGCCAGCAGTTCTTC.

V and J are TRBV7-3 and TRBJ2-2, with TRBD2 matching over 7 bases. The CDR3 loop spans 16 amino acids. Per germline, CDR1 SGHTA and CDR2 FQGTGA. The junction had 9 bases not matched to a gene; V was cut back by 2 bases and J by 6 bases. In DNA form, the CDR3 reads TGTGCCAGCAGCTTAGTGGGCGGGAGTCCGTCCGGGGAGCTGTTTTTT. The encoded protein is CASSLVGGSPSGELFF.

V usage is TRBV6-5 and J usage is TRBJ1-1, with TRBD1 matching over 8 bases. The CDR3 sequence is 15 residues long. The germline V gene encodes CDR1 MNHEY and CDR2 SVGAGI. V gave up 2 bases and J gave up 3 bases; unmatched junction bases: 5. CDR3 protein: CASSYTTGEDTEAFF. The CDR3 DNA is TGTGCCAGCAGTTACACGACAGGGGAGGACACTGAAGCTTTCTTT.

The CDR3 loop is CASSGLAITDTQYF. The CDR3 nucleotides are TGTGCCAGCAGCGGTCTAGCAATCACAGATACGCAGTATTTT. The J gene is TRBJ2-3, the V gene TRBV6-4, with D possibly being TRBD2 (5 bases). The V end lost 6 bases, the J end lost 2 bases, and 12 bases lay between the germline ends. This CDR3 spans 14 amino acids. CDR1 and CDR2 (germline): MRHNA, SNTAGT.